A single sample gave rise to the 9 T cell receptor beta chains below, sequenced in a study of T cells after yellow fever vaccination. Each CDR3 protein gets one entry after TCRdb re-called the 5' RACE reads with MiXCR. The data contain 250,000 or so distinct CDR3 sequences, approximately 3.6% of them singletons. This sample comprised PBMCs, obtained 15 days after the yellow fever booster vaccination. All receptors derive from a man younger than 30 who received the YFV17D yellow fever vaccine.

This clonotype was seen at least ten times. This chain links TRBV3-1 with TRBJ2-1, with a weak D call TRBD2 (7 bases). Trimming removed 1 base at V and 10 bases at J, with 14 bases between. Germline-derived CDR1 and CDR2 are LGHDT and YNNKEL (reference sequence). This CDR3 region has 14 residues. CDR3 sequence: CASSQAGGQMEQFF. CDR3 bases: TGTGCCAGCAGCCAAGCGGGGGGCCAAATGGAGCAGTTCTTC.

For this clonotype: The germline gene is not matched at one end of the junction; a read error may be the cause. The J gene is TRBJ2-5, the V gene TRBV7-7, with 13 nucleotides matching TRBD2. Looked up from germline, CDR1 is SSHAT and CDR2 is FNYEAQ (reference sequence). This CDR3 region has 18 residues. In nucleotides, the CDR3 is TGTGCTAGCAGCTTAAGGGTGACGACTAGCGGGGGGCAAGAGACCCAGTACTTC. Protein: CASSLRVTTSGGQETQYF.

This clonotype was observed many times. The chain carries TRBV20-1 and TRBJ2-3; weak D call: TRBD2 (7 bases). CDR1 and CDR2 (germline): DFQATT, SNEGSKA (reference sequence). CDR3 length: 12 amino acids. The CDR3 sequence is CRGAGATDTQYF. CDR3 DNA: TGCAGAGGTGCGGGGGCCACAGATACGCAGTATTTT.

This clonotype was detected many times. The chain employs TRBV5-1 and TRBJ2-1; D gene ambiguous. The V gene's germline CDR1 is SGHRS and CDR2 YFSETQ. The CDR3 spans 13 residues. V was trimmed by 3 bases and J by 7 bases, leaving 11 bases between them. The CDR3 sequence is CASSSRLKNEQFF. CDR3 nucleotides: TGCGCCAGCAGCTCTCGGTTGAAGAATGAGCAGTTCTTC.

This clonotype was detected ten times or more. V gene TRBV6-1 combines with J gene TRBJ2-7; D possibly uses TRBD1 or TRBD2 (5 bases each). This CDR3 is built from 14 residues. Germline V CDR1 and CDR2: MNHNS, SASEGT. The V gene lost 3 bases and the J gene lost 4 bases, with 13 bases spanning the gap. The CDR3 loop is CASSEESGPYEQYV. The CDR3 DNA reads as TGTGCCAGCAGTGAGGAGTCGGGGCCATACGAGCAGTACGTC.

This clonotype has a count of ten or more. V and J are TRBV6-2 or TRBV6-3 and TRBJ2-7; TRBD1 agrees at 12 bases. Germline CDR1 and CDR2: MNHEY and SVGEGT. After removal of 6 bases from V and 3 bases from J, the junction contained 3 bases not matched to a gene. The CDR3 spans 14 residues. For the CDR3, the DNA is TGTGCCAGCAGAGGGACAGGGGGCAACTACGAGCAGTACTTC. It is translated as CASRGTGGNYEQYF.

There are many counts of this clonotype. This chain uses TRBV5-1 with TRBJ2-7, with D perhaps TRBD1 (5 bases). V lost 0 bases and J 3 bases, leaving 16 bases between the germline ends. The V gene's germline CDR1 is SGHRS and CDR2 YFSETQ. This CDR3 region has 16 residues. CDR3 bases: TGCGCCAGCAGCTTGGAGACAGACCTCTCCCTCTACGAGCAGTACTTC. This sequence encodes CASSLETDLSLYEQYF.

This clonotype was seen ten or more times. The V call is TRBV27, the J call TRBJ2-5; D not resolved. Germline assignment: CDR1 MNHEY and CDR2 SMNVEV (reference sequence). V was clipped by 5 bases and J by 5 bases, with 15 bases between them. There are 14 residues in the CDR3. This CDR3 is CASSPTPFGETQYF. CDR3 coding DNA: TGTGCCAGCAGTCCAACACCGTTCGGGGAGACCCAGTACTTC.

This clonotype was seen ten or more times. This chain uses TRBV3-1 with TRBJ2-1; tentatively, D is TRBD2 (6 bases). V dropped 9 bases and J dropped 3 bases, with 12 bases sitting between them. From germline, CDR1 is LGHDT and CDR2 YNNKEL (reference sequence). This CDR3 contains 13 residues. The CDR3 is CARRGRRYNEQFF. The CDR3 DNA reads TGTGCCAGGCGGGGCAGACGCTACAATGAGCAGTTCTTC.